This record covers a single TCR beta chain. Its target is not known. With each sample, at least 5 micrograms of total RNA were extracted. Germline V gene lookup returns CDR1 SQVTM and CDR2 ANQGSEA. The CDR3 sequence is 12 residues long. A J-beta primer mix and a sample-barcoded 5' primer were used in a second PCR of roughly 6 to 11 cycles. TCRdb fed the 5' RACE reads into MiXCR, producing one record per CDR3 protein. Among about a million distinct CDR3 sequences, roughly half were seen once, and the ten largest hold around 21%. This sample was taken from a study of blood T cells in healthy people across ages. As for the study in general: About one barcoded beta molecule was captured per two T cells (by template switching).

Study observations and caveats: A roughly linear age-dependent decrease characterized TCR beta diversity per million T cells.

The receptor's source is a woman aged 60-75 years in good health. This chain links TRBV29-1 with TRBJ2-4; TRBD2 matches 8 bases. The DNA end is more similar to TRBJ2-7, so the J call may be wrong. Sequencing was done on a sample of blood. The CDR3 DNA reads TGCAGCGGATGGACTAGCAGGTGCGAGCAGTACTTC. Translated, it gives CSGWTSRCEQYF.